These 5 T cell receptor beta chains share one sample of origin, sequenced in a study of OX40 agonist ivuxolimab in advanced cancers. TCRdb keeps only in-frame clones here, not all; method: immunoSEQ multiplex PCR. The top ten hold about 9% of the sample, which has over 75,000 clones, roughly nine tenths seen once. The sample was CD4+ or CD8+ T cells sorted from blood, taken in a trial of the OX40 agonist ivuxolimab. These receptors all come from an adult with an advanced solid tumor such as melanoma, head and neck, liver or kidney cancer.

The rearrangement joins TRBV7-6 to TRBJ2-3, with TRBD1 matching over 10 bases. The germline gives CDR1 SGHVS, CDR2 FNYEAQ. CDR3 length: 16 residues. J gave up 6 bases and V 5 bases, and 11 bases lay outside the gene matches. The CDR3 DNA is TGTGCCAGCAGCCCCCGGACAGGGGGGCCTTATGATACGCAGTATTTT. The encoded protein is CASSPRTGGPYDTQYF.

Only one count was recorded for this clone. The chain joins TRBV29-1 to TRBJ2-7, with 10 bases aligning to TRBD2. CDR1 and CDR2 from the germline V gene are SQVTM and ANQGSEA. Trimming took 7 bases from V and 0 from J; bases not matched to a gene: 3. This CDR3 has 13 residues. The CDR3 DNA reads TGCAGCGCCTCTAGCGGGGGCTCCTACGAGCAGTACTTC. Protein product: CSASSGGSYEQYF.

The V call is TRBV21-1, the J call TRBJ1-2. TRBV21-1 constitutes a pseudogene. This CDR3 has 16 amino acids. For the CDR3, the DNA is TGTGCCAGCAGCAAAGGGCGGCAGATTGCTAACTATGGCTACACCTTC. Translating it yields CASSKGRQIANYGYTF.

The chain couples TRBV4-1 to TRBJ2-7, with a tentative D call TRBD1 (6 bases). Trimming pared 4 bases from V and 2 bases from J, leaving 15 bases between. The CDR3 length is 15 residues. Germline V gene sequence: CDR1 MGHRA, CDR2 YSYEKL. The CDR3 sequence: CASSLRTEITYEQYF. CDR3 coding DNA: TGCGCCAGCAGCCTAAGGACAGAAATTACCTACGAGCAGTACTTC.

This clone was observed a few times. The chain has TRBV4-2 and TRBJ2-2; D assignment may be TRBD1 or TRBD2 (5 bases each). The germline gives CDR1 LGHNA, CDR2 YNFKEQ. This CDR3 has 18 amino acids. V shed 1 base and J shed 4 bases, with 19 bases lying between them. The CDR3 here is CASSQVPGSGTGTGELFF. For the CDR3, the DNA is TGTGCCAGCAGCCAAGTTCCTGGGTCGGGAACAGGCACCGGGGAGCTGTTTTTT.